Listed below are T cell receptor beta chains from one sample, sequenced in a study of T cell responses to AZD1222 COVID-19 vaccine. Clones were read by immunoSEQ multiplex PCR, and TCRdb kept only the in-frame ones, dropping some. The repertoire holds tens of thousands of clones, with around 80% as singletons. Sequenced material: peripheral blood, taken on day 0 of AZD1222 vaccination. The source is an adult in good health. The CDR3 runs from the conserved cysteine through the conserved F or W. A D gene is named only where the DNA matches it firmly. Clone size is given for some rows only: seen once, a few or many times, or a class if the clone is expanded.

NA | TRBJ1-5 | TRBV3-1/TRBV3-2 | NA | TGTGCCAGCAGCCAAGGGATGGGGGCTCGGAATCAGCCCCAGCATTTT | CASSQGMGARNQPQHF
NA | TRBJ2-5 | TRBV7-2 | NA | TGTGCCAGCAGCGCTACCCGGAAGACCCAGTACTTC | CASSATRKTQYF
NA | TRBJ2-7 | TRBV11-2 | NA | TGTGCCAGCGGAGGGACAGTCTCCTCTTACGAGCAGTACTTC | CASGGTVSSYEQYF
TRBD1 | TRBJ2-1 | TRBV7-6 | once | TGTGCCAGCAGCCCCAAGGGGGCTAGCAGGGGTGTTACCTACAATGAGCAGTTCTTC | CASSPKGASRGVTYNEQFF
TRBD1 | TRBJ1-2 | TRBV12-3/TRBV12-4 | NA | TGTGCCAGCAGAGTACAGGGGTTGGATGGCTACACCTTC | CASRVQGLDGYTF
NA | TRBJ1-1 | TRBV18 | NA | TGTGCCAGCTCACCACCGACCTTTCTTGGCACTGAAGCTTTCTTT | CASSPPTFLGTEAFF
NA | TRBJ1-1 | TRBV2 | NA | TGTGCCAGCAGTGTATTCAGGGCAACTGAAGCTTTCTTT | CASSVFRATEAFF
NA | TRBJ2-2 | TRBV5-4 | NA | TGTGCCAGCAGATCAGGAAAGGGGGTCCCCGGGGAGCTGTTTTTT | CASRSGKGVPGELFF
NA | TRBJ1-1 | TRBV11-1 | once | TGTGCCAGCAGCTGGCCGAAGGGGGGAATGAACACTGAAGCTTTCTTT | CASSWPKGGMNTEAFF
NA | TRBJ1-3 | TRBV24-1 | once | TGTGCCACCAGTGATCGGACAGTGAACTCTGGAAACACCATATATTTT | CATSDRTVNSGNTIYF
NA | TRBJ2-5 | TRBV13 | NA | TGTGCCACCAAGTTAGGGATGACTCAGACCCAGTACTTC | CATKLGMTQTQYF
TRBD2 | TRBJ2-7 | TRBV7-2 | NA | TGTGCCAGCAGCTTTGGGGGGGGTGCAAGGGAGCAGTACTTC | CASSFGGGAREQYF
NA | TRBJ2-3 | TRBV7-2 | NA | TGTGCCAGCAGCCAGACGCCCTCTTCTGGGACAGATACGCAGTATTTT | CASSQTPSSGTDTQYF
TRBD1 | TRBJ1-2 | TRBV10-3 | NA | TGTGCCATCAGTGTTGGGACAGGGAGAACTGGCTACACCTTC | CAISVGTGRTGYTF
NA | TRBJ2-2 | TRBV7-2 | NA | TGTGCCAGCAGCTTACTGTTTGGGTGGTCAGGGTCGACCGGGGAGCTGTTTTTT | CASSLLFGWSGSTGELFF
TRBD1 | TRBJ2-7 | TRBV18 | NA | TGTGCCAGCTCACCACGGGACAGCAACTACGAGCAGTACTTC | CASSPRDSNYEQYF
TRBD1 | TRBJ2-5 | TRBV18 | NA | TGTGCCAGCTCACAGAACAGGGGAGAGACCCAGTACTTC | CASSQNRGETQYF
NA | TRBJ2-6 | TRBV4-1 | NA | TGCGCCAGCAGCCAAGCTTGGGAAAGCTCTGGGGCCAACGTCCTGACTTTC | CASSQAWESSGANVLTF
NA | TRBJ1-2 | TRBV5-1 | medium-sized | TGCGCCAGCAGCTTCCTTCAGAGGGGGGAATATGGCTACACCTTC | CASSFLQRGEYGYTF
NA | TRBJ1-2 | TRBV27 | NA | TGTGCCAGCAGTTCCTCCATTAACCTCTATGGCTACACCTTC | CASSSSINLYGYTF
NA | TRBJ2-1 | TRBV5-1 | NA | TGCGCCAGCAGCTTGGGTCGGGGATCCCGGGGGAGCTCCTACAATGAGCAGTTCTTC | CASSLGRGSRGSSYNEQFF
NA | TRBJ2-2 | TRBV5-1 | NA | TGCGCCAGCAGCTTGGCCCGGGACACGGGAACCGGGGAGCTGTTTTTT | CASSLARDTGTGELFF
TRBD1 | TRBJ1-5 | TRBV7-6 | NA | TGTGCCAGCAGCTTAGCGCCGACAGGGGAACAGCCCCAGCATTTT | CASSLAPTGEQPQHF
TRBD2 | TRBJ2-7 | TRBV5-1 | NA | TGCGCCAGCAGCTCCCGGGACTACTACGAGCAGTACTTC | CASSSRDYYEQYF
NA | TRBJ2-6 | TRBV5-1 | NA | TGCGCCAGCAGCACCGTCCCCACATTCCTCTCTGGGGCCAACGTCCTGACTTTC | CASSTVPTFLSGANVLTF
NA | TRBJ1-1 | TRBV30 | NA | TGTGCTGGAAGGACCTTGAACACTGAAGCTTTCTTT | CAGRTLNTEAFF
TRBD2 | TRBJ2-3 | TRBV19 | NA | TGTGCCAGTAGGGGGCTAGCGGGGGGCCGGGATACGCAGTATTTT | CASRGLAGGRDTQYF
NA | TRBJ1-2 | TRBV6-2/TRBV6-3 | NA | TGTGCCAGCAGTCGCCGCGGACGTACACCTAACTATGGCTACACCTTC | CASSRRGRTPNYGYTF
NA | TRBJ1-4 | TRBV20-1 | NA | TGCAGTGCTAGTGACGGTCGGGATACTAATGAAAAACTGTTTTTT | CSASDGRDTNEKLFF
NA | TRBJ1-4 | TRBV12-3/TRBV12-4 | once | TGTGCCAGCAGTTTAGAACTGAATGAAAAACTGTTTTTT | CASSLELNEKLFF
TRBD1 | TRBJ1-1 | TRBV6-5 | NA | TGTGCCAGCAGGAAGGACAGGGGGCTTGGTGAAGCTTTCTTT | CASRKDRGLGEAFF
NA | TRBJ2-5 | TRBV19 | NA | TGTGCCAGTAGTATTGGCGGACAGCGGACGGAGACCCAGTACTTC | CASSIGGQRTETQYF
NA | TRBJ2-7 | TRBV4-1 | NA | TGCGCCAGCAGCCAAGTTCCAGGGGAATACGAGCAGTACTTC | CASSQVPGEYEQYF
NA | TRBJ2-3 | TRBV10-3 | NA | TGTGCCATCAGTGATATGGTGGGTACTAGCACAGATACGCAGTATTTT | CAISDMVGTSTDTQYF
NA | TRBJ1-6 | TRBV9 | NA | TGTGCCAGCAGCGTCCTGGCAGGGATTACTCCCCTCCACTTT | CASSVLAGITPLHF
NA | TRBJ1-5 | TRBV19 | few | TGTGCCAGTAGAACAAGCGAGCGGGCAGAGAATCAGCCCCAGCATTTT | CASRTSERAENQPQHF